Shown below are 29 T cell receptor beta chains from a single sample sequenced in a study of T cells expressing NK-cell markers. TCRdb re-analyzed the 5' RACE reads; it lists each CDR3 protein once, without DNA. The sample features some 390,000 distinct CDR3 sequences, with roughly 10% in its top ten. The sequenced material came from blood T cells: a sorted CD56 or NKG2C T cell subset, CD4+ or CD8+ T cells, or bulk PBMC T cells (not recorded which). These receptors were obtained from a woman aged 45-59 years in good health.

The chain joins TRBV20-1 to TRBJ2-1; TCRdb's D call of TRBD2 is untestable without DNA. The CDR3 is 12 amino acids. CDR1 and CDR2 (germline): DFQATT, SNEGSKA (reference sequence). The CDR3 reads CSAAAGFDEQFF.

The chain links TRBV6-5 to TRBJ2-3; there is no DNA to check the TCRdb D call of TRBD2. The CDR3 runs 15 residues. CDR1 is MNHEY, CDR2 SVGAGI, per germline. This CDR3 is CASMRFISGTDTQYF.

The V gene is TRBV12-3 or TRBV12-4, the J gene TRBJ2-7; with no DNA, the TCRdb D assignment of TRBD2 cannot be verified. This CDR3 is built from 12 residues. CDR3 sequence: CASSPYLPEQYF.

The V gene is TRBV7-6, the J gene TRBJ2-7; absent DNA, TCRdb's TRBD2 call cannot be checked. Germline V gene lookup returns CDR1 SGHVS and CDR2 FNYEAQ. The CDR3 is 15 amino acids. The CDR3 loop is CASSPLAGGPAEQYF.

J is TRBJ2-5 and V is TRBV12-3 or TRBV12-4; TCRdb designates TRBD2, a call that cannot be tested without DNA. The CDR3 consists of 15 residues. The CDR3 loop reads CASSLALSGSETQYF.

The chain is built from TRBV3-1 and TRBJ2-5; the D call of TRBD1 rests on TCRdb alone, since no DNA is present to check it. Germline V gene lookup returns CDR1 LGHDT and CDR2 YNNKEL (reference sequence). The CDR3 sequence is 16 residues long. CDR3 residues: CASSQSTPFKIGTQYF.

The chain links TRBV27 to TRBJ2-1; the TRBD1 assignment by TCRdb is unverifiable without DNA. The CDR3 loop spans 13 amino acids. From germline, CDR1 is MNHEY and CDR2 SMNVEV (reference sequence). CDR3 in amino acids: CASSPSTGVEQFF.

The chain links TRBV6-5 to TRBJ2-1; lacking DNA, the TRBD1 call made by TCRdb goes unchecked. Germline V lookup: CDR1 MNHEY, CDR2 SVGAGI. The CDR3 length is 15 residues. Here the CDR3 reads CASSYRGLRGNEQFF.

The V gene is TRBV12-3 or TRBV12-4, the J gene TRBJ1-4. This CDR3 contains 11 residues. The CDR3 region is CASSLAGKLFF.

This chain connects TRBV18 to TRBJ2-2; the D call of TRBD1 rests on TCRdb alone, since no DNA is present to check it. The CDR3 sequence is 18 residues long. The germline gives CDR1 KGHSH, CDR2 LQKENI. The CDR3 loop reads CASSPGQLLSTNTGELFF.

The J gene is TRBJ1-2, the V gene TRBV2; the D call from TCRdb, TRBD1, cannot be confirmed without DNA. Germline CDR1 and CDR2: SNHLY and FYNNEI. There are 16 residues in the CDR3. The CDR3 protein is CASSTDQDRDNYGYTF.

The rearrangement uses TRBV6-2 or TRBV6-3 and TRBJ2-7; no DNA is available, so the TRBD2 call from TCRdb remains unchecked. In germline, CDR1 is MNHEY, CDR2 SVGEGT. CDR3 length: 14 amino acids. CDR3 sequence reads: CASRTPGEWYEQYF.

The chain joins TRBV2 to TRBJ2-1; TCRdb's D call of TRBD1 is untestable without DNA. The CDR3 spans 14 residues. Per the germline V gene, CDR1 is SNHLY and CDR2 is FYNNEI. CDR3 protein: CASIPGAGAVLEFF.

The chain recombines TRBV19 with TRBJ2-7; absent DNA, TCRdb's TRBD1 call cannot be checked. The CDR3 extends over 14 amino acids. Germline V gene data show CDR1 as LNHDA and CDR2 as SQIVND (reference sequence). CDR3 sequence: CATAQQGAVYEQYF.

This sequence joins TRBV4-2 and TRBJ1-3; absent DNA, TCRdb's TRBD1 call cannot be checked. The CDR3 runs 18 residues. From germline, CDR1 is LGHNA and CDR2 YNFKEQ. This chain's CDR3 is CASSQDPMRGGSGNTIYF.

The chain has TRBV2 and TRBJ2-1; TCRdb's D call of TRBD1 is untestable without DNA. From germline, CDR1 is SNHLY and CDR2 FYNNEI. The CDR3 loop spans 14 amino acids. CDR3 amino acids: CASFRDRGSHEQFF.

CDR3: CASSQTLEASKNIQYF. The chain recombines TRBV3-1 with TRBJ2-4; TCRdb reports TRBD2, a call that lacks DNA to check it against. The CDR3 spans 16 residues. Germline CDR1 LGHDT, CDR2 YNNKEL (reference sequence).

This chain uses TRBV24-1 with TRBJ2-1; TCRdb selects TRBD2, and the lack of DNA leaves this call unchecked. The CDR3 has 15 amino acids. The germline CDR1 and CDR2 sequences are KGHDR and SFDVKD. The CDR3 here is CATSGLAGAGDEQFF.

The V and J genes are TRBV9 and TRBJ2-1; TCRdb's D call, TRBD2, is unchecked because there is no DNA. CDR3 length equals 16 residues. The germline CDR1 and CDR2 sequences are SGDLS and YYNGEE. CDR3 sequence reads: CASSVRAGESYNEQFF.

This chain links TRBV10-3 with TRBJ2-3; TCRdb indicates TRBD1, and absent DNA this call remains unverified. Germline V gene sequence: CDR1 ENHRY, CDR2 SYGVKD. This CDR3 is 13 amino acids long. This CDR3 reads CATQGGVTDTQYF.

This chain joins TRBV29-1 and TRBJ1-1. This CDR3 has 14 amino acids. CDR1 and CDR2 from the germline V gene are SQVTM and ANQGSEA. The CDR3 sequence: CSVGTSGEGTEAFF.

The chain recombines TRBV28 with TRBJ2-1; absent DNA, TCRdb's TRBD2 call cannot be checked. There are 16 residues in the CDR3. Germline CDR1 reads MDHEN; CDR2 reads SYDVKM. The CDR3 loop is CASSSGTSTSYNEQFF.

CDR3 residues: CSARDRDGYTF. The chain has TRBV20-1 and TRBJ1-2; TCRdb's assignment of TRBD1 cannot be checked, as there is no DNA. Germline-derived CDR1 and CDR2 are DFQATT and SNEGSKA (reference sequence). The CDR3 has 11 amino acids.

The chain joins TRBV6-6 to TRBJ1-1; checking the TCRdb D call of TRBD1 is not possible without DNA. The CDR3 has 14 amino acids. Germline loops: CDR1 MNHNY, CDR2 SVGAGI (reference sequence). This CDR3 is CASSPDGRGTEAFF.

The chain recombines TRBV11-2 with TRBJ2-3; the D gene TCRdb calls, TRBD1, cannot be checked with no DNA. The CDR3 runs 13 residues. Germline loops: CDR1 SGHAT, CDR2 FQNNGV. The CDR3: CASSYTPGDTQYF.

V is TRBV7-2 and J is TRBJ2-5; lacking DNA, the TRBD1 call made by TCRdb goes unchecked. Germline V lookup: CDR1 SGHTA, CDR2 FQGNSA. CDR3 length: 15 amino acids. CDR3 loop: CASSTSGRGGETQYF.

The chain links TRBV5-1 to TRBJ1-1; TCRdb's D call, TRBD1, is unchecked because there is no DNA. CDR3 size: 14 residues. CDR1 is SGHRS, CDR2 YFSETQ, per germline. The CDR3 loop is CASSPTTGGTEAFF. Full variable domain (rest looked up from reference TRBV5-1 and TRBJ1-1): KAGVTQTPRYLIKTRGQQVTLSCSPISGHRSVSWYQQTPGQGLQFLFEYFSETQRNKGNFPGRFSGRQFSNSRSEMNVSTLELGDSALYLCASSPTTGGTEAFFGQGTRLTVV.

The chain uses TRBV19 and TRBJ2-7; TCRdb's assignment of TRBD1 cannot be checked, as there is no DNA. CDR3 size: 12 residues. Germline V gene sequence: CDR1 LNHDA, CDR2 SQIVND (reference sequence). Here the CDR3 reads CASSRRGYEQYF.

This chain links TRBV7-9 with TRBJ2-3. This CDR3 has 17 amino acids. Germline V lookup: CDR1 SEHNR, CDR2 FQNEAQ (reference sequence). CDR3: CASSLRPTRWGTDTQYF. Combining the CDR3 with reference TRBV7-9 and TRBJ2-3 gives the whole variable domain DTGVSQNPRHKITKRGQNVTFRCDPISEHNRLYWYRQTLGQGPEFLTYFQNEAQLEKSRLLSDRFSAERPKGSFSTLEIQRTEQGDSAMYLCASSLRPTRWGTDTQYFGPGTRLTVL.